Below, 9 T cell receptor beta chains from the same sample are listed, as sequenced in a study of T cell clones after liver transplantation. Clones were read by immunoSEQ multiplex PCR, and TCRdb kept only the in-frame ones, dropping some. Seen here are tens of thousands of clones, 80% to 90% observed once, and the top ten hold 13% to 15%. The source material was CD8+ T cells from blood, sampled 12 months after liver transplant. The receptors originated from a human patient who received a liver transplant. These T cells may partly come from the graft donor.

This sequence joins TRBV6-1 and TRBJ1-4; the D is unclear. Trimming removed 4 bases at V and 0 bases at J, with 9 bases between. The V gene's germline CDR1 is MNHNS and CDR2 SASEGT. The CDR3 spans 15 residues. CDR3 DNA sequence: TGTGCCAGCAGTGGACAAACTGCAACTAATGAAAAACTGTTTTTT. This sequence encodes CASSGQTATNEKLFF.

The V and J genes are TRBV11-2 and TRBJ2-7; D is ambiguous. The germline CDR1 and CDR2 sequences are SGHAT and FQNNGV. Trimming took off 2 bases at V and 2 bases at J, with 10 bases between the two ends. This CDR3 spans 14 amino acids. CDR3 sequence: CASSLYASTYEQYF. CDR3 coding DNA: TGTGCCAGCAGCTTATACGCCAGCACCTACGAGCAGTACTTC.

This rearrangement joins TRBV19 to TRBJ2-7; D gene ambiguous. Germline CDR1 and CDR2: LNHDA and SQIVND (reference sequence). Trimming left V 1 base short and J 3 bases short, with 7 bases between. The CDR3 extends over 13 amino acids. The CDR3 DNA follows: TGTGCCAGTAGTATAGGGGAATTCTACGAGCAGTACTTC. Amino acid sequence: CASSIGEFYEQYF.

The chain carries TRBV6-6 and TRBJ1-1; D remains unclear. Trimming left V 4 bases short and J 4 bases short, with 16 bases between. The germline gives CDR1 MNHNY, CDR2 SVGAGI (reference sequence). The CDR3 totals 15 residues. The CDR3 region is CASSSPPVEGTEAFF. The CDR3 nucleotides are TGTGCCAGCAGTTCCCCCCCTGTGGAGGGCACTGAAGCTTTCTTT.

This clone was detected only a few times. The V gene is TRBV7-6, the J gene TRBJ2-7; 7 bases line up with TRBD2. Per germline, CDR1 SGHVS and CDR2 FNYEAQ. V lost 8 bases and J lost 4; bases outside the gene matches: 8. The CDR3 loop spans 13 amino acids. CDR3 in DNA: TGTGCCAGCGCTCCACGGGAGGAGTACGAGCAGTACTTC. Amino acids: CASAPREEYEQYF.

The V gene is TRBV9, the J gene TRBJ1-2; D gene uncertain. This CDR3 contains 12 residues. Trimming removed 0 bases at V and 5 bases at J, with 5 bases between. CDR1 is SGDLS, CDR2 YYNGEE, per germline. As DNA, the CDR3 is TGTGCCAGCAGCGTAGGGCGATATGGCTACACCTTC. Protein: CASSVGRYGYTF.

This clone occurred a few times. This sequence joins TRBV2 and TRBJ2-5, with no clear D. Trimming cost V 2 bases and J 9 bases, with 19 bases left between them. This CDR3 is built from 15 residues. CDR1 is SNHLY and CDR2 is FYNNEI in the germline V gene. The CDR3 DNA follows: TGTGCCAGCAGTGAACCAACTGATACCTCGTGGGCCCAGTACTTC. Protein sequence: CASSEPTDTSWAQYF.

CDR3: CASREFLDTEAFF. In DNA form, the CDR3 reads TGTGCCAGCAGGGAATTTTTGGACACTGAAGCTTTCTTT. The chain couples TRBV6-5 to TRBJ1-1; D remains unclear. The CDR3 has 13 residues. V was cut by 6 bases and J by 3 bases, with 11 bases left in between. Germline V lookup: CDR1 MNHEY, CDR2 SVGAGI.

The chain carries TRBV2 and TRBJ2-7; 12 nucleotides line up with TRBD1. The CDR3 runs to 12 residues. Germline V CDR1 and CDR2: SNHLY, FYNNEI. The V and J ends lost 8 bases and 7 bases, in that order; junction bases with no gene match: 3. CDR3 protein: CASRDRGQEQYF. The CDR3 DNA is TGTGCCAGCCGGGACAGGGGGCAAGAGCAGTACTTC.